This T cell receptor (beta chain) was documented in a study of PD-1 blockade in classical Hodgkin lymphoma. Study context: Patients were infused with nivolumab 3 mg/kg every 2 weeks.

All patients experienced relapse after autologous stem cell transplantation, and brentuximab vedotin exposure was variable. Best outcomes ranged across complete response, partial response and progressive disease. Study results and caveats: By cycle point C4D1, TCR diversity had risen significantly in CD4+ cells (but not CD8+ cells). Differences between repertoires have undefined causes, possibly disease activity or prior therapy.

Some clones are missing from TCRdb's copy, which holds only in-frame ones; the method was immunoSEQ multiplex PCR. The sample has 37,000 or so clones, about 91% seen once. V lost 4 bases and J lost 2; bases outside the gene matches: 9. This CDR3 has 17 residues. Germline lookup yields CDR1 MNHEY and CDR2 SMNVEV (reference sequence). With respect to this clone: What it recognizes is unknown.

Sample: peripheral blood mononuclear cells (PBMCs), taken before the second cycle of nivolumab. This TCR derives from a human donor with classical Hodgkin lymphoma. The chain carries TRBV27 and TRBJ2-3; 10 nucleotides align to TRBD2. As DNA, the CDR3 is TGTGCCAGCAGTTGGTCCCTAGCGGGAGTCCCCACAGATACGCAGTATTTT. Its protein product is CASSWSLAGVPTDTQYF.